This record looks at one TCR beta chain sequence and its context. Its antigen is still unknown. The data derive from a study of radiotherapy plus CTLA-4 blockade in lung cancer. Whole-study findings and limits: Interferon-beta and early blood T cell clone dynamics reportedly predicted response best.

Profiled with immunoSEQ multiplex PCR; TCRdb holds only in-frame clones, not every one. The sample contains 95,000 to 150,000 clones, 75% to 90% of which appear only once. The input for sequencing was peripheral blood, taken from a patient treated with radiotherapy plus ipilimumab. The TCR originated in a human donor with non-small cell lung cancer that progressed on radiotherapy plus ipilimumab.

Here the CDR3 DNA reads TGTGCCAGCAGTCTAGGGCGGGGTGGCGAGCAGTACTTC. Translation: CASSLGRGGEQYF. The gene calls are TRBV27 and TRBJ2-7; the D gene is possibly TRBD2 (6 bases). Germline values: CDR1 MNHEY, CDR2 SMNVEV (reference sequence). This CDR3 has 13 residues. V was pared by 5 bases and J by 6 bases, with 14 bases between.